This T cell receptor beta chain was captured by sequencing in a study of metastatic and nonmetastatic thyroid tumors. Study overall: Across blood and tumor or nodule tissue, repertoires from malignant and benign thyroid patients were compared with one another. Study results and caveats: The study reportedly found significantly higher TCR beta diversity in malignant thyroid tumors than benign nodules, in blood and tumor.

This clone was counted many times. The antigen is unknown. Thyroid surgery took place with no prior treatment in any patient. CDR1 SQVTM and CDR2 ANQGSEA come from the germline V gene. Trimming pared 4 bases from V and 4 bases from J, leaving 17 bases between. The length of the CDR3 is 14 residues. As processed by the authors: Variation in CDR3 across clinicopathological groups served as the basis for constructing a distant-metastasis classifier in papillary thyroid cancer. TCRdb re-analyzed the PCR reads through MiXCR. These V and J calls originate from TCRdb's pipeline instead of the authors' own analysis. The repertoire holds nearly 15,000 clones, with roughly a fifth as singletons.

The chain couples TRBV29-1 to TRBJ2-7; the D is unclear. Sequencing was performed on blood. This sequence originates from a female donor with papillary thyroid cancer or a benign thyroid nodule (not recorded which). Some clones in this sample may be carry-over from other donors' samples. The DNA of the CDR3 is TGCAGCGTTGTGGTCCGGTATTCTGCGTACGAGCAGTACTTC. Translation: CSVVVRYSAYEQYF.